Below are 18 T cell receptor beta chains sequenced from a single sample in a study of naive and memory T cell subsets. TCR cDNA received a 3' ligated oligonucleotide that carried a UMI. The SP2 primer and nested alpha and beta constant region primers amplified ligated cDNA in four rounds. TCRdb itself ran the 5' RACE reads through MiXCR, one entry per CDR3 protein. The sample contains roughly 48,000 distinct CDR3 sequences, about 4.5% of which appear only once. These receptors were obtained from a female donor in good health.

This clonotype occurred many times. The V and J genes are TRBV6-1 and TRBJ2-3; 12 nucleotides match TRBD2. Trimming cost V 0 bases and J 0 bases; bases outside gene matches: 4. This CDR3 has 18 amino acids. Per germline, CDR1 MNHNS and CDR2 SASEGT. This chain's CDR3 is CASSEALAGGPSTDTQYF. The CDR3 DNA follows: TGTGCCAGCAGTGAAGCTCTAGCGGGAGGGCCTAGCACAGATACGCAGTATTTT.

As for this clonotype: A much larger clonotype is one base distant, so this may be a read error. The V and J genes are TRBV2 and TRBJ1-5; the D gene is possibly TRBD1 (6 bases). This CDR3 comprises 14 residues. Germline lookup yields CDR1 SNHLY and CDR2 FYNNEI. Trimming cost V 4 bases and J 6 bases, with 13 bases left between them. The CDR3 reads CASSGAGGSQPQHF. CDR3 bases: TGTGCCAGCAGTGGAGCGGGGGGCTCTCAGCCCCAGCATTTT.

This clonotype was seen many times. The CDR3 here is CASSPEPRGPEAFF. CDR3 nucleotide sequence: TGTGCCAGCAGCCCAGAACCCAGGGGCCCTGAAGCTTTCTTT. V gene TRBV7-2 combines with J gene TRBJ1-1; D is perhaps TRBD1 (6 bases). This CDR3 comprises 14 residues. Deletions cut 5 bases from V and 6 bases from J, with 16 bases between. CDR1 and CDR2 (germline): SGHTA, FQGNSA.

This clonotype occurred many times. This chain joins TRBV25-1 and TRBJ2-7, with D perhaps matching TRBD1 (5 bases). Germline V gene lookup returns CDR1 MGHDK and CDR2 SYGVNS. This CDR3 region has 12 residues. Trimming removed 7 bases at V and 4 bases at J, with 11 bases between. The chain's CDR3 is CASTQGPYEQYF. The DNA of the CDR3 is TGTGCCAGCACCCAGGGCCCATACGAGCAGTACTTC.

Ten or more counts support this clonotype. The chain is built from TRBV6-2 or TRBV6-3 and TRBJ2-3, with 10 positions matching TRBD2. The germline CDR1 and CDR2 sequences are MNHEY and SVGEGT. This CDR3 region has 18 residues. V lost 0 bases and J lost 0; bases outside the gene matches: 6. CDR3 sequence: CASSYSLAGASSTDTQYF. The CDR3 DNA reads TGTGCCAGCAGTTACTCTCTAGCGGGGGCCTCTAGCACAGATACGCAGTATTTT.

This clonotype was found many times. The chain recombines TRBV29-1 with TRBJ2-5; tentative D call: TRBD2 (6 bases). Per the germline V gene, CDR1 is SQVTM and CDR2 is ANQGSEA. The length of the CDR3 is 13 residues. Trimming removed 6 bases at V and 5 bases at J, with 16 bases between. CDR3 in amino acids: CSVGVGLRETQYF. As DNA, the CDR3 is TGCAGCGTGGGCGTGGGACTCAGGGAGACCCAGTACTTC.

This clonotype was seen many times. The chain links TRBV7-9 to TRBJ1-2; no reliable D call. Germline V gene lookup returns CDR1 SEHNR and CDR2 FQNEAQ (reference sequence). The V end was cut by 5 bases, the J end by 0 bases, with 10 bases between. The CDR3 spans 14 residues. The CDR3 region is CASSKDAANYGYTF. The CDR3 DNA follows: TGTGCCAGCAGCAAGGACGCAGCTAACTATGGCTACACCTTC.

This clonotype was detected ten times or more. This rearrangement joins TRBV5-6 to TRBJ2-6, with no clear D. V was pared by 4 bases and J by 2 bases, with 10 bases between. The CDR3 length is 15 residues. From germline, CDR1 is SGHDT and CDR2 YYEEEE. CDR3 loop: CASSLRVAGANVLTF. DNA for the CDR3: TGTGCCAGCAGCCTTAGGGTAGCTGGGGCCAACGTCCTGACTTTC.

The CDR3 here is CASSTGQGYEQYF. The CDR3 DNA reads TGTGCCAGCAGCACTGGACAGGGGTACGAGCAGTACTTC. The chain carries TRBV7-2 and TRBJ2-7; 9 bases agree with TRBD1. Trimming removed 5 bases from V and 4 bases from J; junction bases left unmatched: 3. The CDR3 sequence is 13 residues long. Germline lookup yields CDR1 SGHTA and CDR2 FQGNSA.

This chain links TRBV9 with TRBJ2-6; D assignment may be TRBD1 or TRBD2 (5 bases each). This CDR3 has 19 residues. CDR1 is SGDLS and CDR2 is YYNGEE in the germline V gene. V was cut by 6 bases and J by 0 bases, with 22 bases left in between. The CDR3 here is CASTSGTQGFSSGANVLTF. DNA for the CDR3: TGTGCCAGCACCTCCGGGACCCAGGGCTTTAGCTCTGGGGCCAACGTCCTGACTTTC. Full variable domain (rest looked up from reference TRBV9 and TRBJ2-6): DSGVTQTPKHLITATGQRVTLRCSPRSGDLSVYWYQQSLDQGLQFLIQYYNGEERAKGNILERFSAQQFPDLHSELNLSSLELGDSALYFCASTSGTQGFSSGANVLTFGAGSRLTVL.

This chain uses TRBV29-1 with TRBJ2-1; D remains ambiguous. The CDR3 consists of 10 residues. From germline, CDR1 is SQVTM and CDR2 ANQGSEA. V was pared by 4 bases and J by 5 bases, with 3 bases between. The CDR3 reads CSVAHNEQFF. The CDR3 bases are TGCAGCGTTGCACACAATGAGCAGTTCTTC.

The CDR3 nucleotides read TGTGCCAGCGGCCGCCACAGGGGCGTGGGGAGCGGGAGCGGAGGAGATACGCAGTATTTT. It encodes CASGRHRGVGSGSGGDTQYF. This chain links TRBV27 with TRBJ2-3, with D possibly TRBD2 on 8 matching bases. CDR1 and CDR2 from the germline V gene are MNHEY and SMNVEV (reference sequence). V lost 8 bases to trimming and J lost 5 bases, with 35 bases between them. The length of the CDR3 is 20 residues.

Many counts were recorded for this clonotype. The chain links TRBV7-9 to TRBJ1-2; D is ambiguous. The germline gives CDR1 SEHNR, CDR2 FQNEAQ (reference sequence). The CDR3 sequence is 13 residues long. Trimming stripped 3 bases from V and 4 bases from J, with 9 bases between. The CDR3 spells CASSFVGSYGYTF. The CDR3 nucleotides read TGTGCCAGCAGCTTTGTAGGGAGCTATGGCTACACCTTC.

This clonotype was recorded at least ten times. The rearrangement joins TRBV6-6 to TRBJ1-2, with D perhaps matching TRBD1 (5 bases). Trimming shortened V by 0 bases and J by 7 bases, and 18 bases separated the two germline ends. This CDR3 spans 16 amino acids. Germline values: CDR1 MNHNY, CDR2 SVGAGI (reference sequence). The CDR3 coding sequence is TGTGCCAGCAGTTACTCGTTCTTCCCGGAAAGGGGTGGCTACACCTTC. Translated: CASSYSFFPERGGYTF.

The chain couples TRBV6-5 to TRBJ2-1, with TRBD2 matching over 14 bases. The V segment lost 9 bases and the J segment 8 bases; nucleotides outside the gene matches: 15. Germline loops: CDR1 MNHEY, CDR2 SVGAGI. The CDR3 loop spans 17 amino acids. The DNA of the CDR3 is TGTGCCAGGCTGACTAGCGGGAGGGCCGCTGTCGCCGATGAGCAGTTCTTC. Residues: CARLTSGRAAVADEQFF.

This clonotype was seen many times. This chain uses TRBV5-1 with TRBJ2-1; possibly TRBD2 for D (6 bases). CDR1 is SGHRS and CDR2 is YFSETQ in the germline V gene. The CDR3 is 16 amino acids. Trimming removed 0 bases from V and 5 bases from J, with 15 bases in between. CDR3 DNA: TGCGCCAGCAGCTTGGTGTCCGGGACTTCAAACAATGAGCAGTTCTTC. Its protein is CASSLVSGTSNNEQFF.

This clonotype occurred a few times. The chain carries TRBV7-9 and TRBJ1-5; 8 bases map to TRBD1. CDR3 size: 16 residues. CDR1 and CDR2 from the germline V gene are SEHNR and FQNEAQ (reference sequence). Germline trimming cut 5 bases from V and 5 bases from J; bases unmatched to any gene: 11. As DNA, the CDR3 is TGTGCCAGCAGCGTAGGACAGGGTGGGCGTGATCAGCCCCAGCATTTT. Translating it yields CASSVGQGGRDQPQHF.

This clonotype was found many times. The chain combines TRBV29-1 with TRBJ2-3; either TRBD1 or TRBD2 may fit D (5 bases each). The CDR3 is made up of 16 amino acids. Trimming took off 1 base at V and 4 bases at J, with 18 bases between the two ends. Germline CDR1 SQVTM, CDR2 ANQGSEA. This CDR3 reads CSVEAGLKKSADTQYF. The CDR3 nucleotides read TGCAGCGTTGAAGCGGGGCTGAAGAAGAGTGCAGATACGCAGTATTTT.